The 13 T cell receptor beta chains below were found in one sample sequenced in a study of cytomegalovirus exposure and HLA in healthy donors. The PCR ran on 60 Vbeta and 13 Jbeta primers. Some clones are missing from TCRdb's copy, which holds only in-frame ones; the method was immunoSEQ multiplex PCR. The data hold roughly 200,000 clones, with over 75% observed a single time. Sequencing used PBMCs. Receptors were obtained from a woman aged 45-65 years in good health and CMV-seronegative.

This clone was picked up a small number of times. J is TRBJ1-1 and V is TRBV7-9, with D perhaps TRBD1 (6 bases). The CDR3 consists of 14 residues. Germline values: CDR1 SEHNR, CDR2 FQNEAQ (reference sequence). The V gene lost 3 bases and the J gene lost 5 bases, with 13 bases spanning the gap. In nucleotides, the CDR3 is TGTGCCAGCAGCTTTGAAGCAGGGGTAACTGAAGCTTTCTTT. It translates to CASSFEAGVTEAFF.

The J gene is TRBJ2-7, the V gene TRBV6-5; TRBD2 matches at 13 bases. V lost 0 bases, J lost 2 bases, and 1 base stayed unmatched. Per the germline V gene, CDR1 is MNHEY and CDR2 is SVGAGI. CDR3 length equals 16 residues. This chain's CDR3 is CASSYSGLAGAYEQYF. CDR3 DNA sequence: TGTGCCAGCAGTTACTCTGGACTAGCGGGAGCCTACGAGCAGTACTTC.

The chain employs TRBV4-1 and TRBJ2-7, with D tentatively TRBD1 (5 bases). Germline V gene sequence: CDR1 MGHRA, CDR2 YSYEKL. The CDR3 has 14 amino acids. Trimming shortened V by 0 bases and J by 4 bases, and 10 bases separated the two germline ends. The CDR3 reads CASSQDMGLYEQYF. The CDR3 nucleotides are TGCGCCAGCAGCCAAGATATGGGGCTATACGAGCAGTACTTC.

The chain employs TRBV27 and TRBJ2-7; TRBD2 might be the D (6 bases). V was pared by 3 bases and J by 1 base, with 7 bases between. This CDR3 is built from 13 residues. Germline CDR1 MNHEY, CDR2 SMNVEV (reference sequence). CDR3 DNA sequence: TGTGCCAGCAGTTTTGGAGGGTCCTACGAGCAGTACTTC. Its translation: CASSFGGSYEQYF.

The chain has TRBV27 and TRBJ1-1; D not certain. Germline V gene data show CDR1 as MNHEY and CDR2 as SMNVEV (reference sequence). This CDR3 comprises 15 residues. The germline V and J ends were trimmed by 0 bases and 0 bases, with 8 bases remaining between them. The CDR3 coding sequence is TGTGCCAGCAGTTTATCGTCACTCATGAACACTGAAGCTTTCTTT. It is translated as CASSLSSLMNTEAFF.

Concerning this clone: The junction differs from germline at one of its ends, possibly a read error. The rearrangement joins TRBV7-9 to TRBJ2-1; D gene ambiguous. CDR1 SEHNR and CDR2 FQNEAQ come from the germline V gene (reference sequence). The CDR3 totals 13 residues. In DNA form, the CDR3 reads TGTTCCAGCAGCTTAGACTGGGTGGGCGAGCAGTTCTTC. It codes for CSSSLDWVGEQFF.

V gene TRBV10-1 combines with J gene TRBJ1-5; 7 positions agree with TRBD1. The CDR3 is 20 residues long. Looked up from germline, CDR1 is WNHNN and CDR2 is SYGVQD (reference sequence). The V segment lost 0 bases and the J segment 1 base; nucleotides outside the gene matches: 15. The CDR3 here is CASSESYLRQGQGSNQPQHF. CDR3 coding DNA: TGCGCCAGCAGTGAGTCTTATTTGAGACAGGGCCAGGGCAGCAATCAGCCCCAGCATTTT.

The chain employs TRBV5-1 and TRBJ1-1; TRBD1 aligns across 7 bases. V was clipped by 2 bases and J by 0 bases; unmatched bases: 4. The CDR3 sequence is 15 residues long. Germline V gene sequence: CDR1 SGHRS, CDR2 YFSETQ. The CDR3 DNA follows: TGCGCCAGCAGCTTCCGGGACAGATTGAACACTGAAGCTTTCTTT. Amino acid sequence: CASSFRDRLNTEAFF.

The chain uses TRBV19 and TRBJ2-1, with 9 bases matching TRBD2. J lost 8 bases, V lost 5 bases, and 7 bases had no gene match. This CDR3 has 14 amino acids. The germline gives CDR1 LNHDA, CDR2 SQIVND (reference sequence). The CDR3 region is CASSLRTSADEQFF. In DNA, the CDR3 is TGTGCCAGTAGTCTCAGGACTAGCGCAGATGAGCAGTTCTTC.

The chain couples TRBV7-2 to TRBJ2-7; no reliable D call. Germline values: CDR1 SGHTA, CDR2 FQGNSA. The V and J ends lost 4 bases and 0 bases respectively, with 4 bases between them. The CDR3 contains 12 residues. The CDR3 region has the DNA TGTGCCAGCAGCTCGAGCTCCTACGAGCAGTACTTC. Translated, it gives CASSSSSYEQYF.

The chain combines TRBV19 with TRBJ1-4, with a weak D call TRBD1 (6 bases). This CDR3 is built from 15 residues. Trimming shortened V by 5 bases and J by 1 base, and 11 bases separated the two germline ends. Germline lookup yields CDR1 LNHDA and CDR2 SQIVND (reference sequence). The CDR3 sequence is CASSVRGGTNEKLFF. CDR3 DNA: TGTGCCAGTAGTGTCAGGGGTGGAACTAATGAAAAACTGTTTTTT.

V and J are TRBV5-1 and TRBJ2-7; D gene uncertain. V was clipped by 4 bases and J by 0 bases, with 8 bases between them. The germline CDR1 and CDR2 sequences are SGHRS and YFSETQ. The CDR3 contains 13 residues. The CDR3 DNA is TGCGCCAGCAGCGGAGTCCCCTCCTACGAGCAGTACTTC. Its translation: CASSGVPSYEQYF.

The CDR3 is CASSYGGYEQFF. CDR3 coding DNA: TGTGCCAGCAGTTACGGAGGCTATGAGCAGTTCTTC. This sequence joins TRBV6-6 and TRBJ2-1, with TRBD2 as a possible D gene (5 bases). The CDR3 is 12 amino acids. The V and J ends lost 2 bases and 8 bases respectively, with 7 bases between them. Germline V lookup: CDR1 MNHNY, CDR2 SVGAGI (reference sequence).